One sample yielded the 8 T cell receptor beta chains listed below, sequenced in a study of blood T cell repertoires in COVID-19. Repertoires were generated with immunoSEQ multiplex PCR, while TCRdb's copy carries only in-frame clones and drops some. The sample holds approximately 50,000 clones, over 70% seen once. Input material: peripheral blood. These receptors all come from a human donor in a cohort sampled during active COVID-19.

The V and J genes are TRBV5-1 and TRBJ1-3; 12 bases are shared with TRBD1. Per germline, CDR1 SGHRS and CDR2 YFSETQ. CDR3 length equals 17 residues. Germline trimming cut 4 bases from V and 4 bases from J; bases unmatched to any gene: 9. CDR3 DNA sequence: TGCGCCAGCAGCATTGAACCGGGACAGGGGGCCGGAAACACCATATATTTT. It encodes CASSIEPGQGAGNTIYF. The full variable domain, completed using reference TRBV5-1 and TRBJ1-3, is KAGVTQTPRYLIKTRGQQVTLSCSPISGHRSVSWYQQTPGQGLQFLFEYFSETQRNKGNFPGRFSGRQFSNSRSEMNVSTLELGDSALYLCASSIEPGQGAGNTIYFGEGSWLTVV.

CDR3 loop: CASSGGANYGYTF. CDR3 in DNA: TGTGCCAGCAGTGGGGGGGCTAACTATGGCTACACCTTC. This chain connects TRBV28 to TRBJ1-2, with a tentative D call TRBD1 (5 bases). This CDR3 comprises 13 residues. The V gene lost 5 bases and the J gene lost 0 bases, with 7 bases spanning the gap. Germline values: CDR1 MDHEN, CDR2 SYDVKM.

The J gene is TRBJ2-1, the V gene TRBV6-2 or TRBV6-3, with D possibly TRBD1 on 6 matching bases. CDR1 is MNHEY and CDR2 is SVGEGT in the germline V gene. V lost 5 bases, J lost 3 bases, and 11 bases lay in between. The CDR3 extends over 14 amino acids. The CDR3: CASSASTGYNEQFF. CDR3 DNA: TGTGCCAGCAGTGCGTCGACAGGCTACAATGAGCAGTTCTTC.

This chain uses TRBV25-1 with TRBJ2-7; the match to TRBD2 covers 11 bases. The germline V gene has CDR1 MGHDK and CDR2 SYGVNS. J gave up 4 bases and V 4 bases, and 6 bases lay outside the gene matches. The CDR3 length is 15 residues. The CDR3 region is CASSVTSGVFYEQYF. In DNA, the CDR3 is TGTGCCAGCAGTGTGACTAGCGGGGTGTTTTACGAGCAGTACTTC.

The CDR3 here is CASSARQANSPLHF. The CDR3 DNA follows: TGTGCCAGTAGTGCAAGACAGGCTAATTCACCCCTCCACTTT. The chain is built from TRBV19 and TRBJ1-6; TRBD1 is a possible D gene (6 bases). The ends were cut back, 5 bases at V and 6 bases at J, with 11 bases in the middle. The CDR3 length is 14 residues. The germline V gene encodes CDR1 LNHDA and CDR2 SQIVND (reference sequence). Drawing the rest from reference TRBV19 and TRBJ1-6, the complete variable domain is DGGITQSPKYLFRKEGQNVTLSCEQNLNHDAMYWYRQDPGQGLRLIYYSQIVNDFQKGDIAEGYSVSREKKESFPLTVTSAQKNPTAFYLCASSARQANSPLHFGNGTRLTVT.

This rearrangement joins TRBV7-2 to TRBJ2-7; TRBD2 is a possible D gene (6 bases). The CDR3 loop spans 12 amino acids. V lost 5 bases to trimming and J lost 12 bases, with 17 bases between them. Germline assignment: CDR1 SGHTA and CDR2 FQGNSA. The CDR3 loop reads CASSPGGVGGYF. CDR3 DNA sequence: TGTGCCAGCAGCCCCGGGGGTGTGGGAGGGTACTTC.

This chain connects TRBV6-5 to TRBJ2-5, with D maybe TRBD2 (7 bases). CDR3 length: 15 amino acids. Trimming took off 6 bases at V and 5 bases at J, with 19 bases between the two ends. Germline V gene lookup returns CDR1 MNHEY and CDR2 SVGAGI. CDR3 sequence: CASRRGGAGRETQYF. Here the CDR3 DNA reads TGTGCCAGCAGGCGCGGGGGCGCGGGGCGGGAGACCCAGTACTTC.

The chain joins TRBV6-1 to TRBJ2-3; 7 positions match TRBD2. This CDR3 comprises 16 residues. Germline CDR1 is MNHNS and CDR2 is SASEGT. The ends lost 3 bases at V and 5 bases at J; junction bases unmatched: 11. The CDR3 sequence: CASSEPGAGGGDTQYF. CDR3 nucleotide sequence: TGTGCCAGCAGTGAGCCCGGGGCAGGCGGGGGAGATACGCAGTATTTT.